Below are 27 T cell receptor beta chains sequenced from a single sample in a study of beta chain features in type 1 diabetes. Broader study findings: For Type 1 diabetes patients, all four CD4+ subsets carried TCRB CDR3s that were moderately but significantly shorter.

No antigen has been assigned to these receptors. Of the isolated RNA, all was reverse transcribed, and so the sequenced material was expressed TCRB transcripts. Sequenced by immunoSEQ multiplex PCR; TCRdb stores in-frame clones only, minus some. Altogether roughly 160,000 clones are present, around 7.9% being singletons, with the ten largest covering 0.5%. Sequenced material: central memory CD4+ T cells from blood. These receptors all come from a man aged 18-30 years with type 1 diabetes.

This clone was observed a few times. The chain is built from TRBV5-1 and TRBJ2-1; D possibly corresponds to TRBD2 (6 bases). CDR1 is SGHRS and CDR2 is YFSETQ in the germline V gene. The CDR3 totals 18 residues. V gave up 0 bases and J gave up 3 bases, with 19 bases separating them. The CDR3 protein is CASSLASSGALSYNEQFF. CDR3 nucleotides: TGCGCCAGCAGCTTGGCTAGTAGCGGAGCCCTTAGCTACAATGAGCAGTTCTTC. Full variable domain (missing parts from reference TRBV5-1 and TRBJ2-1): KAGVTQTPRYLIKTRGQQVTLSCSPISGHRSVSWYQQTPGQGLQFLFEYFSETQRNKGNFPGRFSGRQFSNSRSEMNVSTLELGDSALYLCASSLASSGALSYNEQFFGPGTRLTVL.

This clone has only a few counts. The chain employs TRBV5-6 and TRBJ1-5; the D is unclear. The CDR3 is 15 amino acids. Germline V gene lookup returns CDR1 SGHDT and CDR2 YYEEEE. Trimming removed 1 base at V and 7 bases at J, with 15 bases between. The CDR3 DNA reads TGTGCCAGCAGCTTGCGTGGAGGGCGCGGGCAGCCCCAGCATTTT. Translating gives CASSLRGGRGQPQHF. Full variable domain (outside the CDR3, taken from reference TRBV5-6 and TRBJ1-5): DAGVTQSPTHLIKTRGQQVTLRCSPKSGHDTVSWYQQALGQGPQFIFQYYEEEERQRGNFPDRFSGHQFPNYSSELNVNALLLGDSALYLCASSLRGGRGQPQHFGDGTRLSIL.

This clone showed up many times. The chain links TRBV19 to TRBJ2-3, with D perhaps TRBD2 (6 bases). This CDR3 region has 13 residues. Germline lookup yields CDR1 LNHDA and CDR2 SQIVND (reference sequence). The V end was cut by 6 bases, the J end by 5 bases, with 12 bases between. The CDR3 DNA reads TGTGCCAGTAGCGGGAGTGCGGGAGATACGCAGTATTTT. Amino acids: CASSGSAGDTQYF.

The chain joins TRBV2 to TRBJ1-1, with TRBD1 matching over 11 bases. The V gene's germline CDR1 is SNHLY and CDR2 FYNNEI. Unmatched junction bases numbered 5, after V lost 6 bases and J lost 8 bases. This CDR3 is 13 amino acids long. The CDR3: CASRRTGGMEAFF. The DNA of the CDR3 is TGTGCCAGCAGACGGACAGGGGGCATGGAAGCTTTCTTT.

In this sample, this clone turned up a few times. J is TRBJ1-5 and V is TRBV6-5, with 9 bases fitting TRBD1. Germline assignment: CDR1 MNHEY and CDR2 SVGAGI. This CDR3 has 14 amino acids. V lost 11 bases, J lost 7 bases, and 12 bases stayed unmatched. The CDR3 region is CASAYTGGRQPQHF. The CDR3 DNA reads TGTGCCTCCGCTTATACAGGGGGCCGGCAGCCCCAGCATTTT.

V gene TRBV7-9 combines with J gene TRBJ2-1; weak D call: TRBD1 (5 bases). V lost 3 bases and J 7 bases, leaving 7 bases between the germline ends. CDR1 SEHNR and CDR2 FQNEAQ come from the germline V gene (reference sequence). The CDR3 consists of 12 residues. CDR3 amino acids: CASSFGQNEQFF. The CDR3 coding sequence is TGTGCCAGCAGCTTTGGACAAAATGAGCAGTTCTTC.

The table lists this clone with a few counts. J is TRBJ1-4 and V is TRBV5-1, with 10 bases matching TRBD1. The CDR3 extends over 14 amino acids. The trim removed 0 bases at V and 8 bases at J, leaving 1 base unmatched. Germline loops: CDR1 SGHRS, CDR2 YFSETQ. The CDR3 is CASSLGQGAEKLFF. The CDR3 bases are TGCGCCAGCAGCTTGGGACAGGGGGCAGAAAAACTGTTTTTT.

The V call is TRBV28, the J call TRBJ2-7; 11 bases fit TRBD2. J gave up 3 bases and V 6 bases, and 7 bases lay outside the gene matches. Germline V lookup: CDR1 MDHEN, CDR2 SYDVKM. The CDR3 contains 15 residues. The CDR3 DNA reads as TGTGCCAGCAGGGCAGCGGGACTAGCGGACTACGAGCAGTACTTC. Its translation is CASRAAGLADYEQYF.

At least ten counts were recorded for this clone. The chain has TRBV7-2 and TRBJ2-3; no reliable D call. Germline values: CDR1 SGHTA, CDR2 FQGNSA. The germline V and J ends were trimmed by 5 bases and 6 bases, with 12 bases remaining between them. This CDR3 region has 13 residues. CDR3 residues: CASSPGVPDTQYF. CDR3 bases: TGTGCCAGCAGCCCCGGAGTTCCCGATACGCAGTATTTT.

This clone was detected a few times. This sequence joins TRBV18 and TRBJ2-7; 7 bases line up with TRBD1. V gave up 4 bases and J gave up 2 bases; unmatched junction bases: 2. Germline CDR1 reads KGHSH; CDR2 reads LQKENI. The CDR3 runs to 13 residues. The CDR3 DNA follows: TGTGCCAGCTCACTCCAGGGGGCCTACGAGCAGTACTTC. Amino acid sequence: CASSLQGAYEQYF.

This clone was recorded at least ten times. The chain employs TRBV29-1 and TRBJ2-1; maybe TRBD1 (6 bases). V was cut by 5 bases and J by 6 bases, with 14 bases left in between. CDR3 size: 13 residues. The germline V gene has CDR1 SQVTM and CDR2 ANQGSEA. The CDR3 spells CSVYRDNANEQFF. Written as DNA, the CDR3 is TGCAGCGTTTACCGGGACAACGCCAATGAGCAGTTCTTC.

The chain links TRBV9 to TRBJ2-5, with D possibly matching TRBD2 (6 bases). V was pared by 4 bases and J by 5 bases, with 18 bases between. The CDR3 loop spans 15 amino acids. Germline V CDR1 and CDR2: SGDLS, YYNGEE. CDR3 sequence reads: CASSPPSGVGETQYF. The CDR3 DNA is TGTGCCAGCAGCCCCCCCTCGGGGGTTGGGGAGACCCAGTACTTC.

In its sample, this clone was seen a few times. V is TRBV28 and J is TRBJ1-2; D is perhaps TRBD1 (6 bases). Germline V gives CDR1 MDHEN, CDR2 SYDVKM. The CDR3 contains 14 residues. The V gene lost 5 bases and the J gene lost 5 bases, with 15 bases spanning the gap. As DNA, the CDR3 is TGTGCCAGCAGTCTACCGGGACACTTGTATGGCTACACCTTC. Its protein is CASSLPGHLYGYTF.

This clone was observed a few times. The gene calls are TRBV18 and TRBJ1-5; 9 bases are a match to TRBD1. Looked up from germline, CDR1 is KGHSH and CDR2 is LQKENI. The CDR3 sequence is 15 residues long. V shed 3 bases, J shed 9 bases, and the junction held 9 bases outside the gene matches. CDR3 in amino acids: CASSPIGTGYGPQHF. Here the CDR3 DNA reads TGTGCCAGCTCACCGATTGGGACAGGGTATGGGCCCCAGCATTTT.

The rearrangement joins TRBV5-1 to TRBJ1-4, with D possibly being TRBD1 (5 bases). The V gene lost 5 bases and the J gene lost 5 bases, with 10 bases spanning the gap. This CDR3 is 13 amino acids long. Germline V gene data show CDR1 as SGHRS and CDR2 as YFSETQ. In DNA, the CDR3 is TGCGCCAGCAGTCGGGGGAGAAATGAAAAACTGTTTTTT. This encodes CASSRGRNEKLFF. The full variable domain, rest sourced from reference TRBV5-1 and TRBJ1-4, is KAGVTQTPRYLIKTRGQQVTLSCSPISGHRSVSWYQQTPGQGLQFLFEYFSETQRNKGNFPGRFSGRQFSNSRSEMNVSTLELGDSALYLCASSRGRNEKLFFGSGTQLSVL.

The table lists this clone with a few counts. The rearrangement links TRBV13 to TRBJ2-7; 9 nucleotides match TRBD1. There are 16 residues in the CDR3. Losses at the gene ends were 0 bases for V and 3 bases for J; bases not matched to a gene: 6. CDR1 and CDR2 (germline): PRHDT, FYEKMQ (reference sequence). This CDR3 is CASSLGRGQGNYEQYF. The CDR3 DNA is TGTGCCAGCAGCTTAGGCAGGGGACAGGGAAACTACGAGCAGTACTTC.

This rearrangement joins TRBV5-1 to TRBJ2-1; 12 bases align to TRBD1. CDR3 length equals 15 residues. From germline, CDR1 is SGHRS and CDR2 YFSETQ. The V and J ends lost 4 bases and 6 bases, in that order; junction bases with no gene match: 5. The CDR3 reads CASSQGQGAGNEQFF. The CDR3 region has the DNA TGCGCCAGCAGCCAGGGACAGGGGGCCGGCAATGAGCAGTTCTTC.

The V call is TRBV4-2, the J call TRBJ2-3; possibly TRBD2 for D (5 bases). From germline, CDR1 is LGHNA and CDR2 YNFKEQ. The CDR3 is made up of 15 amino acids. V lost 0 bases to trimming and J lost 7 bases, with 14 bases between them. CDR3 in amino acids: CASSQDRSSLNTQYF. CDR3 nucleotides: TGTGCCAGCAGCCAAGATCGATCTAGCCTTAATACGCAGTATTTT.

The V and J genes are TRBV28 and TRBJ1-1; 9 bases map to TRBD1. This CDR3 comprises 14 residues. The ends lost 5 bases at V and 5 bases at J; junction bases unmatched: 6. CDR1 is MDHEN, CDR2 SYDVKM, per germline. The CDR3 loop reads CASSPGQGWTEAFF. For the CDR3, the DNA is TGTGCCAGCAGTCCCGGACAGGGGTGGACTGAAGCTTTCTTT.

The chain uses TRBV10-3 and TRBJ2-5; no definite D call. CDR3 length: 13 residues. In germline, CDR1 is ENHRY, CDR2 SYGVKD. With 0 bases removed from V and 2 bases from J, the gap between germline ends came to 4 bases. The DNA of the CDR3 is TGTGCCATCAGTGAGTCTTCTCAAGAGACCCAGTACTTC. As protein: CAISESSQETQYF.

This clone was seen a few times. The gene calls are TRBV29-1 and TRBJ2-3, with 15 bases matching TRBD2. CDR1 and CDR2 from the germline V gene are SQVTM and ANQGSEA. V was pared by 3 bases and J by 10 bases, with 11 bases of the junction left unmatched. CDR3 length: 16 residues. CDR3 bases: TGCAGCGTTGAGCCTGGACTAGCGGGAGGGCGAAGCGCGCAGTATTTT. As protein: CSVEPGLAGGRSAQYF.

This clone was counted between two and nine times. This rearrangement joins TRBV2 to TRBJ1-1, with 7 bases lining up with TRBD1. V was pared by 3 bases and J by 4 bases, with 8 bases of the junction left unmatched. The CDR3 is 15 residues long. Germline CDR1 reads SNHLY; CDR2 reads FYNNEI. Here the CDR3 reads CASSDGGAGGTEAFF. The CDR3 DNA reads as TGTGCCAGCAGTGATGGTGGAGCAGGGGGCACTGAAGCTTTCTTT.

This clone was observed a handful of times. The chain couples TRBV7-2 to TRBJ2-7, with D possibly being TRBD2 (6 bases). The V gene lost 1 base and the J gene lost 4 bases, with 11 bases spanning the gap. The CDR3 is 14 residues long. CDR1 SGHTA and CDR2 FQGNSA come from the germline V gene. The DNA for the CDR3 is TGTGCCAGCAGCTTAGGGACTACTAATTACGAGCAGTACTTC. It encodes CASSLGTTNYEQYF.

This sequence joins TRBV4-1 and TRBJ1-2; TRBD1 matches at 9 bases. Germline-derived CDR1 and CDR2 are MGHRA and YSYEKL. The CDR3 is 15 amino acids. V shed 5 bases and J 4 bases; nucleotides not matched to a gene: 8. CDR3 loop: CASSDRDRAPYGYTF. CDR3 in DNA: TGCGCCAGCAGCGATAGGGACAGGGCTCCCTATGGCTACACCTTC.

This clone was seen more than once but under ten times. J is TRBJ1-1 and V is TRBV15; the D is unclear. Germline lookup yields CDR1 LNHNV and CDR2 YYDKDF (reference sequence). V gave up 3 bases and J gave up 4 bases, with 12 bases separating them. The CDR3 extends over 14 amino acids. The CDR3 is CATSRAGLITEAFF. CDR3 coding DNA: TGTGCCACCAGCAGGGCTGGACTCATCACTGAAGCTTTCTTT.

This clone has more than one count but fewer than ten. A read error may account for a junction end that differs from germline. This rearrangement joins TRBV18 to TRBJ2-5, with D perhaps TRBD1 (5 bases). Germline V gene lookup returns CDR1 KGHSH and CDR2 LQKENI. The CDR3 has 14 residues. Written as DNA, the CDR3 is TGTGCCAGCTCCCCACGGACATCCCAAGAGACCCAGTACTTC. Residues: CASSPRTSQETQYF.

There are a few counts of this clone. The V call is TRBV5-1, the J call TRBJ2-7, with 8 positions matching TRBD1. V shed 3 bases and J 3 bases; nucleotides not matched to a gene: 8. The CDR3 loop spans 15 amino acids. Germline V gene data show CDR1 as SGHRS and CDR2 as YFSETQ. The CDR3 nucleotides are TGCGCCAGCAGCTCAAAGGGACAGGAGATCTACGAGCAGTACTTC. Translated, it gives CASSSKGQEIYEQYF.